The T cell receptor (beta chain) under discussion was sequenced for a study of blood T cell repertoires in COVID-19. Germline lookup yields CDR1 SGDLS and CDR2 YYNGEE. V lost 3 bases, J lost 2 bases, and 17 bases lay in between. The CDR3 is made up of 16 amino acids. The assay was immunoSEQ multiplex PCR, and TCRdb's table has in-frame clones only and misses some. The data hold 150,000 to 200,000 clones, with around nine tenths observed a single time. This rearrangement joins TRBV9 to TRBJ1-2, with D tentatively TRBD1 (5 bases). Input material: peripheral blood. This TCR derives from a man younger than 30 with active or convalescent COVID-19. CDR3 in amino acids: CASSGGWGDGNYGYTF. The CDR3 nucleotides are TGTGCCAGCAGCGGAGGATGGGGGGACGGCAACTATGGCTACACCTTC.